This TCR beta chain was found in a study of control samples from healthy donors and cancer patients. This table comes from immunoSEQ multiplex PCR, and its TCRdb copy is limited to in-frame clones, with some not included. The sample consists of 88,000 or so clones, 90% to 95% of them appearing once. The sample holds one count of this clone. V lost 2 bases, J lost 1 base, and 11 bases stayed unmatched. The CDR3 has 18 residues. The germline gives CDR1 SGHTA, CDR2 FQGTGA. The sequenced material came from blood. This receptor was identified in a woman between 18 and 29 years old in good health. V and J are TRBV7-3 and TRBJ2-3; 8 nucleotides line up with TRBD2. The CDR3 here is CASSLLGRSGGGTDTQYF. The CDR3 coding sequence is TGTGCCAGCAGCTTATTGGGACGGAGCGGGGGTGGCACAGATACGCAGTATTTT.